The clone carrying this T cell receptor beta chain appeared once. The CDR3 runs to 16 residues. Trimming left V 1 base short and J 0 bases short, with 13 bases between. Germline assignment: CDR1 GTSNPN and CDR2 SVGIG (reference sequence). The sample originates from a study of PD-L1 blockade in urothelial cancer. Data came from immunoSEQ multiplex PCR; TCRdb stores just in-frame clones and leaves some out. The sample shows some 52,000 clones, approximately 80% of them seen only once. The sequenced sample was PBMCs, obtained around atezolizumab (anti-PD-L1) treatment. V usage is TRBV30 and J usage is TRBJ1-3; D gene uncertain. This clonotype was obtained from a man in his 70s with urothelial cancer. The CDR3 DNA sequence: TGTGCCTGGAGTGGGTTTAGGACTTACTCTGGAAACACCATATATTTT. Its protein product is CAWSGFRTYSGNTIYF.